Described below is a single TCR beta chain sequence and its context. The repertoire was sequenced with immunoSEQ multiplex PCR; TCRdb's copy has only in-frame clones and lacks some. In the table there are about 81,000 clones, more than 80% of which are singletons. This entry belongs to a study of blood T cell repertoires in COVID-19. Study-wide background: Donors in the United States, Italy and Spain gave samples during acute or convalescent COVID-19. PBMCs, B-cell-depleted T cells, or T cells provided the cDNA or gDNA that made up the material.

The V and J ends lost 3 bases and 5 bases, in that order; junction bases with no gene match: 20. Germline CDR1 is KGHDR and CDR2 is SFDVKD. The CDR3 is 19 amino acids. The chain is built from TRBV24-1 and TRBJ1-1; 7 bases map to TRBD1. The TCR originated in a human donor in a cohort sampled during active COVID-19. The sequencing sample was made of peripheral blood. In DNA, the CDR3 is TGTGCCACCAGTGATAGCCGTCCGACAGGGTCAGGTTCTTGGACTGAAGCTTTCTTT. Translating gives CATSDSRPTGSGSWTEAFF.